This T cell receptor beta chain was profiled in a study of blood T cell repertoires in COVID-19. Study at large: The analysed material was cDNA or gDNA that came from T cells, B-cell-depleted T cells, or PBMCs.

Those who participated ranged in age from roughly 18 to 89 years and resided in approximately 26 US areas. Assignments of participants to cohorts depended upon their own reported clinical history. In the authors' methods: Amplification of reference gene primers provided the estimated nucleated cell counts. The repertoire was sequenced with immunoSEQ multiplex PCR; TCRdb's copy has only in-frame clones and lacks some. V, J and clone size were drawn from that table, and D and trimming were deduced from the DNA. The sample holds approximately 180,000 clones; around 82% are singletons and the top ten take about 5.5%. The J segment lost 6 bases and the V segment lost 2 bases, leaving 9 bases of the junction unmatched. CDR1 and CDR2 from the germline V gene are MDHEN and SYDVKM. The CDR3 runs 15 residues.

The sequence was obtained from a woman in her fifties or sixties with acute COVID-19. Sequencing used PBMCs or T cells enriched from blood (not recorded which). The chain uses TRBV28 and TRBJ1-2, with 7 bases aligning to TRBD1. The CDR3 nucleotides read TGTGCCAGCAGTTTAGGTGGAGGGGGCGTCGATGGCTACACCTTC. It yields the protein CASSLGGGGVDGYTF.